Listed here is a single T cell receptor (beta chain). This sample is part of a study of neoadjuvant anti-PD-1 for oral cavity cancer. Study-wide context: Patients mostly received three to four biweekly nivolumab doses at 3 mg/kg before surgery.

From germline, CDR1 is SNHLY and CDR2 FYNNEI. The CDR3 loop spans 12 amino acids. Trimming took 8 bases from V and 12 from J; bases not matched to a gene: 9. Most PBMC samples had 480 ng input DNA in six replicates. Assay: immunoSEQ multiplex PCR; the TCRdb copy retains only in-frame clones and omits some. The sample has about 14,000 clones, nearly 75% seen once; the top ten hold around 2.4%. Documented time point: after neoadjuvant nivolumab, at surgical resection. Patients were newly diagnosed with stage II-IVA oral cavity squamous cell carcinoma without prior systemic or radiation treatment. Blood cells were analyzed directly, without culture or expansion.

The source material was PBMCs, sampled after nivolumab (anti-PD-1) treatment. J is TRBJ2-1 and V is TRBV2, with 8 bases matching TRBD2. This receptor was taken from a person aged 35-80 years with oral cavity squamous cell carcinoma. The CDR3 nucleotides read TGTGCCAGCGGGCTACGGGAGGGCAGGCAGTTCTTC. Translation gives CASGLREGRQFF.